The sequence of this T cell receptor beta chain was determined in a study of blood T cell repertoires in COVID-19. Clones were sequenced by immunoSEQ multiplex PCR, and TCRdb holds only the in-frame ones, with some missing. The sample shows about 370,000 clones, about 90% of them seen only once. Germline V CDR1 and CDR2: SQVTM, ANQGSEA. The CDR3 extends over 11 amino acids. Deletions cut 1 base from V and 4 bases from J, with 5 bases between. This clonotype was sampled from a woman aged 25 to 39 with COVID-19, enrolled during active disease. Material: peripheral blood. This chain connects TRBV29-1 to TRBJ2-7, with D perhaps matching TRBD1 (5 bases). The DNA for the CDR3 is TGCAGCGTTGAAGCAGGGTACGAGCAGTACGTC. This sequence encodes CSVEAGYEQYV.